This T cell receptor (beta chain) is from a study of CD8 T cells in ankylosing spondylitis. This clonotype was counted only a few times. Its antigen is currently unknown. Losses at the gene ends were 3 bases for V and 8 bases for J; bases not matched to a gene: 9. There are 14 residues in the CDR3. The V gene's germline CDR1 is MNHEY and CDR2 SMNVEV (reference sequence). Study-level findings and limits: Reportedly, disease-linked clones are significantly enriched in ankylosing spondylitis patients' matched synovial fluid. One TCR beta motif, made up of seven to nine highly homologous variants, appeared characteristic of ankylosing spondylitis blood. Those disease-linked clones were CD8+; they were also relatively rare in peripheral blood.

Quantitative 5'-RACE with molecular barcodes generated TCR beta libraries. TCRdb reanalysed the 5' RACE reads using MiXCR and keeps one entry per CDR3 protein. Seen here are roughly 250,000 distinct CDR3 sequences, around 7.8% observed once, and the top ten hold under 7.5%. The sample consisted of blood, either unsorted or a sorted T cell fraction (not recorded which). The origin of this receptor is a male donor with ankylosing spondylitis or in good health (not recorded which). This chain connects TRBV27 to TRBJ1-1; 7 bases map to TRBD1. This chain's CDR3 is CASSLRTGAGEAFF. The CDR3 nucleotides are TGTGCCAGCAGTTTGCGGACAGGCGCGGGGGAAGCTTTCTTT.